The present T cell receptor (beta chain) was sequenced within a study of cytomegalovirus exposure and HLA in healthy donors. The PCR was carried out with 60 Vbeta primers and 13 Jbeta primers. TCRdb's table, derived via immunoSEQ multiplex PCR, lists solely in-frame clones and lacks some. This sample carries 200,000 to 300,000 clones, around 80% of them seen once, and the ten largest clones take roughly 5%. CDR1 is GTSNPN and CDR2 is SVGIG in the germline V gene (reference sequence). V was trimmed by 6 bases and J by 0 bases, leaving 12 bases between them. CDR3 length: 13 residues. The sequencing sample was made of PBMCs. The V call is TRBV30, the J call TRBJ2-7, with a tentative D call TRBD1 (5 bases). This receptor was identified in a middle-aged woman in good health and CMV-seropositive. The CDR3 loop reads CACLQANSYEQYF. CDR3 nucleotides: TGTGCCTGCCTACAGGCCAACTCCTACGAGCAGTACTTC. Full variable domain (outside the CDR3, taken from reference TRBV30 and TRBJ2-7): SQTIHQWPATLVQPVGSPLSLECTVEGTSNPNLYWYRQAAGRGLQLLFYSVGIGQISSEVPQNLSASRPQDRQFILSSKKLLLSDSGFYLCACLQANSYEQYFGPGTRLTVT.